Reported below is one TCR beta chain. Its antigen is unidentified. TCRdb's copy holds only in-frame clones and misses some; the assay was immunoSEQ multiplex PCR. The sample has roughly 1,500,000 clones; around 98% are singletons. The data stem from a study of shared clonotypes between healthy human individuals. Turning to the study itself: Three CD4 naive, three CD4 memory, two CD8 naive and one CD8 memory plate were used per donor. Overall study findings and caveats: Clonotype sharing across donors was expected to vary with sequencing depth. The small donor group covered limited genetic and exposure diversity.

Germline lookup yields CDR1 SGHTA and CDR2 FQGNSA. The V and J ends lost 5 bases and 6 bases, in that order; junction bases with no gene match: 13. This CDR3 is built from 16 residues. This rearrangement joins TRBV7-2 to TRBJ2-7; TRBD1 aligns across 10 bases. The TCR was taken from a man aged 25-45 years in good health. Sequenced input: naive CD4+ T cells sorted from blood. Sample subset: CD45RA+ positively selected. The CDR3 sequence: CASSARSGTGVREQYF. Here the CDR3 DNA reads TGTGCCAGCAGCGCACGTTCCGGGACAGGGGTACGCGAGCAGTACTTC.